This T cell receptor beta chain was captured by sequencing in a study of T-cell reconstitution after alpha-beta-depleted transplantation in children. The library targeted TCRbeta and was prepared with unique molecular identifiers. TCRdb processed the PCR reads anew with MiXCR; each CDR3 protein has one entry. The sample shows some 220,000 distinct CDR3 sequences, 8.5% to 10% of them seen only once. To note about this clonotype: This may come from a read error, since a much larger clone is one base off. The missing conserved phenylalanine or tryptophan at the end of this CDR3 makes a read error likely.

This specimen consisted of PBMCs from the stem cell graft donor, obtained from the stem cell graft. The clonotype was recovered from a human donor who donated a stem cell graft to a child with acute lymphoblastic leukemia.

The CDR3 protein is CASSFAGYGSPLHL. CDR3 nucleotide sequence: TGTGCCAGCAGTTTCGCAGGGTACGGATCACCCCTCCACCTT. The chain has TRBV12-3 or TRBV12-4 and TRBJ1-6, with D possibly TRBD1 on 5 matching bases. There are 14 residues in the CDR3. Trimming took 3 bases from V and 10 from J, leaving 13 bases between them.